This T cell receptor (beta chain) stems from a study of blood T cells in healthy people across ages. V lost 3 bases, J lost 5 bases, and 7 bases lay in between. Germline lookup yields CDR1 ENHRY and CDR2 SYGVKD. The length of the CDR3 is 12 residues. It was with a sample-barcoded 5' primer and a J-beta primer mix that a second PCR of roughly 7 to 11 cycles was run. One entry per CDR3 protein results from TCRdb running MiXCR on the 5' RACE reads. This sample carries about 600,000 distinct CDR3 sequences, roughly 48% of them seen once, and the ten largest clones take around 23%. This clonotype was detected a few times.

The chain combines TRBV10-3 with TRBJ2-5; weak D call: TRBD1 (5 bases). This clonotype was obtained from a man older than 75 in good health. Sequencing was carried out using blood. The CDR3 DNA follows: TGTGCCATCAGTGAAGGGGCCGAGACCCAGTACTTC. Translation gives CAISEGAETQYF.